The 10 T cell receptor beta chains below all came from one sample that was sequenced in a study of blood T cell repertoires in COVID-19. The table came from immunoSEQ multiplex PCR; TCRdb's copy has only in-frame clones and leaves some out. Altogether some 170,000 clones are present, about 75% being singletons, with the ten largest covering 26%. The sample comprised peripheral blood. The receptors come from a woman between 70 and 85 years old with acute or convalescent COVID-19.

The chain has TRBV14 and TRBJ2-5; possibly TRBD2 for D (6 bases). Germline V gene sequence: CDR1 SGHDN, CDR2 FVKESK. Trimming pared 5 bases from V and 7 bases from J, leaving 23 bases between. CDR3 length: 16 residues. The CDR3 loop reads CASSSGLSQTGGTQYF. The CDR3 coding sequence is TGTGCCAGCAGCTCGGGACTCTCGCAGACGGGCGGGACCCAGTACTTC.

This rearrangement joins TRBV6-1 to TRBJ1-5, with D possibly matching TRBD1 (6 bases). CDR1 is MNHNS and CDR2 is SASEGT in the germline V gene. The germline V and J ends were trimmed by 5 bases and 7 bases, with 15 bases remaining between them. The CDR3 has 14 residues. CDR3 coding DNA: TGTGCCAGCAGTTCCATAACAGGGAACCAGCCCCAGCATTTT. Amino acids: CASSSITGNQPQHF.

The chain has TRBV7-9 and TRBJ1-2; D perhaps matches TRBD1 (5 bases). The CDR3 extends over 15 amino acids. Germline V lookup: CDR1 SEHNR, CDR2 FQNEAQ (reference sequence). Trimming removed 6 bases from V and 1 base from J, with 15 bases in between. CDR3 bases: TGTGCCAGCAGTCCAGGGCTACCGGATAACTATGGCTACACCTTC. Encoded protein: CASSPGLPDNYGYTF.

The rearrangement uses TRBV24-1 and TRBJ1-2, with D possibly TRBD1 on 6 matching bases. Trimming cost V 0 bases and J 5 bases, with 9 bases left between them. CDR3 length: 14 residues. CDR1 is KGHDR and CDR2 is SFDVKD in the germline V gene. CDR3 in DNA: TGTGCCACCAGTGATTTGGACAGGATGTATGGCTACACCTTC. Its translation: CATSDLDRMYGYTF.

This clone was observed a single time. The chain uses TRBV5-5 and TRBJ1-1; D is ambiguous. From germline, CDR1 is SGHKS and CDR2 YYEKEE (reference sequence). The CDR3 is 15 amino acids. V dropped 4 bases and J dropped 1 base, with 14 bases sitting between them. This CDR3 reads CASSPVRGGNTEAFF. CDR3 DNA sequence: TGTGCCAGCAGCCCGGTGCGGGGTGGGAACACTGAAGCTTTCTTT.

The rearrangement joins TRBV24-1 to TRBJ2-1; D perhaps matches TRBD2 (6 bases). V was shortened by 3 bases and J by 1 base, with 9 bases between the two germline ends. This CDR3 is built from 15 residues. CDR1 and CDR2 from the germline V gene are KGHDR and SFDVKD. The CDR3: CATSDRRGSYNEQFF. In DNA, the CDR3 is TGTGCCACCAGTGATAGACGGGGGTCCTACAATGAGCAGTTCTTC.

The chain recombines TRBV7-9 with TRBJ1-6; D is undetermined. Germline V CDR1 and CDR2: SEHNR, FQNEAQ (reference sequence). This CDR3 spans 14 amino acids. With 3 bases removed from V and 7 bases from J, the gap between germline ends came to 10 bases. The CDR3 reads CASSFGHGNSPLHF. The CDR3 DNA follows: TGTGCCAGCAGCTTTGGGCATGGCAATTCACCCCTCCACTTT.

CDR3 amino acids: CASSVLGQGSTF. CDR3 nucleotides: TGTGCCAGCAGCGTCCTGGGACAGGGTAGCACCTTC. The chain couples TRBV9 to TRBJ1-2; 9 positions match TRBD1. The CDR3 has 12 residues. Germline lookup yields CDR1 SGDLS and CDR2 YYNGEE. V was clipped by 2 bases and J by 13 bases; unmatched bases: 6. The full variable domain, in which reference TRBV9 and TRBJ1-2 provide the parts outside the CDR3, is DSGVTQTPKHLITATGQRVTLRCSPRSGDLSVYWYQQSLDQGLQFLIQYYNGEERAKGNILERFSAQQFPDLHSELNLSSLELGDSALYFCASSVLGQGSTFGSGTRLTVV.

The chain carries TRBV6-1 and TRBJ2-5, with TRBD2 matching over 9 bases. J gave up 4 bases and V 2 bases, and 14 bases lay outside the gene matches. CDR3 length equals 18 residues. From germline, CDR1 is MNHNS and CDR2 SASEGT. CDR3 amino acids: CASSEPGWTSVRAETQYF. CDR3 coding DNA: TGTGCCAGCAGTGAACCAGGATGGACTAGCGTTAGAGCAGAGACCCAGTACTTC.

The chain joins TRBV10-3 to TRBJ2-7; TRBD1 matches at 8 bases. CDR3 length equals 16 residues. J gave up 5 bases and V 0 bases, and 9 bases lay outside the gene matches. Germline V CDR1 and CDR2: ENHRY, SYGVKD. CDR3 nucleotide sequence: TGTGCCATCAGTGAGTCGACCCGGACAGGGAGGAACGAGCAGTACTTC. Residues: CAISESTRTGRNEQYF.